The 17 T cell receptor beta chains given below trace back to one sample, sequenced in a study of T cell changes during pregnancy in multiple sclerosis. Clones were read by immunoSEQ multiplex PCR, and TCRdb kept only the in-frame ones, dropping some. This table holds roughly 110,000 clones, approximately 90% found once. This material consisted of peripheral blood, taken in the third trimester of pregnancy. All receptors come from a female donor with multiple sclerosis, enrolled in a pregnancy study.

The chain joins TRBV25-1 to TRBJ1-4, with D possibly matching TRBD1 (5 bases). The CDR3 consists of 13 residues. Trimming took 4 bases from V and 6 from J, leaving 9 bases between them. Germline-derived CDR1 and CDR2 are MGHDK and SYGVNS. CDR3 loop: CASSGRGYEKLFF. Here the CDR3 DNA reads TGTGCCAGCAGTGGCCGGGGGTATGAAAAACTGTTTTTT. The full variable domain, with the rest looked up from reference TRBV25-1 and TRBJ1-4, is EADIYQTPRYLVIGTGKKITLECSQTMGHDKMYWYQQDPGMELHLIHYSYGVNSTEKGDLSSESTVSRIRTEHFPLTLESARPSHTSQYLCASSGRGYEKLFFGSGTQLSVL.

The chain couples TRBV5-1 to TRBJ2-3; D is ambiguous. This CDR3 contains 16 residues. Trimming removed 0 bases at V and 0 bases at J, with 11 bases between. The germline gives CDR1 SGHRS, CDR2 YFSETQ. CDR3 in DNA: TGCGCCAGCAGCTTGGCGGAGAAGCCTAGCACAGATACGCAGTATTTT. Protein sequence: CASSLAEKPSTDTQYF.

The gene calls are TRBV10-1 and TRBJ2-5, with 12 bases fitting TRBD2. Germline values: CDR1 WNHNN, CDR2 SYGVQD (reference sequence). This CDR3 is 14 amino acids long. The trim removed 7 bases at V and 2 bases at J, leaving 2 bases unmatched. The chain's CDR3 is CASTGLAGQETQYF. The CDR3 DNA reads TGCGCCAGCACCGGACTAGCGGGGCAAGAGACCCAGTACTTC.

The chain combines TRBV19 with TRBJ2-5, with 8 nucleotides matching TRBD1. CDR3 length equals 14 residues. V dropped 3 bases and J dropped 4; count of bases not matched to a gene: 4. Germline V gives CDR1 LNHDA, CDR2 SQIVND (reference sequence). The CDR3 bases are TGTGCCAGTAGTATCCAGGGGGCGGGAGAGACCCAGTACTTC. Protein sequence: CASSIQGAGETQYF.

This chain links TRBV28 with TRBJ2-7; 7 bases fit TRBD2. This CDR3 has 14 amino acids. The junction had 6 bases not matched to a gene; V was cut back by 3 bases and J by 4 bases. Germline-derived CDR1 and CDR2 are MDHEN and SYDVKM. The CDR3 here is CASSFSTSVYEQYF. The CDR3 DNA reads TGTGCCAGCAGTTTTAGTACTAGCGTATACGAGCAGTACTTC.

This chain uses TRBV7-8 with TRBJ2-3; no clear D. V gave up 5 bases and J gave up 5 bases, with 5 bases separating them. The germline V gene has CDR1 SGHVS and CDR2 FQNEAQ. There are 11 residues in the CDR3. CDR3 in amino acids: CASSPKDTQYF. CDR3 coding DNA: TGTGCCAGCAGCCCCAAAGATACGCAGTATTTT. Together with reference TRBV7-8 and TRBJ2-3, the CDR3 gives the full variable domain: GAGVSQSPRYKVAKRGQDVALRCDPISGHVSLFWYQQALGQGPEFLTYFQNEAQLDKSGLPSDRFFAERPEGSVSTLKIQRTQQEDSAVYLCASSPKDTQYFGPGTRLTVL.

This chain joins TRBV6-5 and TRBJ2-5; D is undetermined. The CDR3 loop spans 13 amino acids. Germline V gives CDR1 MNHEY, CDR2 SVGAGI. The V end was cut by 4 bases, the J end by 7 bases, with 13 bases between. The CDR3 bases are TGTGCCAGCAGTTCCGTCCGTGTCGGGACCCAGTACTTC. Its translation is CASSSVRVGTQYF.

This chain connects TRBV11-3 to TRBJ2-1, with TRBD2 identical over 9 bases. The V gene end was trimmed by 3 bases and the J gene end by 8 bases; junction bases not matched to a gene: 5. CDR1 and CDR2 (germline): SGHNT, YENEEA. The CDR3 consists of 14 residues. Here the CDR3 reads CASSLASGTDEQFF. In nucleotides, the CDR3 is TGTGCCAGCAGCTTGGCTAGCGGGACCGATGAGCAGTTCTTC.

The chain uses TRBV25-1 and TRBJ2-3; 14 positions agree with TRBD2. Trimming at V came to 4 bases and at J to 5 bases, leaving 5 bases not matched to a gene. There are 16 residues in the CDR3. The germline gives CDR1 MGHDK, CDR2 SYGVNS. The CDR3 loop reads CASSGGLAGEGDTQYF. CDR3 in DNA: TGTGCCAGCAGTGGGGGACTAGCGGGAGAGGGAGATACGCAGTATTTT.

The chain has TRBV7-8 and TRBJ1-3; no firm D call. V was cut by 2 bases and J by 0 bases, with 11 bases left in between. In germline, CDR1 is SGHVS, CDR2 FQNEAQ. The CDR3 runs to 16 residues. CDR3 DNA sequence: TGTGCCAGCAGCTTAACACGGGAATCCTCTGGAAACACCATATATTTT. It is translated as CASSLTRESSGNTIYF.

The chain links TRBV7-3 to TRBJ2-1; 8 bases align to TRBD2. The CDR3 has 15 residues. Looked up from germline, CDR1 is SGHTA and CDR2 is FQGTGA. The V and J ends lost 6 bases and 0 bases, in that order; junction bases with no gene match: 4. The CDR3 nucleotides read TGTGCCAGCAGTATAAGCGGGAGCTCCTACAATGAGCAGTTCTTC. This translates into CASSISGSSYNEQFF.

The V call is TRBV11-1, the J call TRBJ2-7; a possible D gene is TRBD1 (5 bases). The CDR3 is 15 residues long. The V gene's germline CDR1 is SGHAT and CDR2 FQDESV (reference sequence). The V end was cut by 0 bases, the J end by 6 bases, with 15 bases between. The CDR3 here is CASSLADNSLGEQYF. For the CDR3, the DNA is TGTGCCAGCAGCTTAGCGGACAACTCCCTTGGCGAGCAGTACTTC.

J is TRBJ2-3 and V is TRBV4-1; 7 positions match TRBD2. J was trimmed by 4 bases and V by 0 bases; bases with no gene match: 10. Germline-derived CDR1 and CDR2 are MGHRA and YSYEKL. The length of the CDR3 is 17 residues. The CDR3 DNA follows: TGCGCCAGCAGCCAAGATCTAGGACTAGGGGTACCAGATACGCAGTATTTT. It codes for CASSQDLGLGVPDTQYF.

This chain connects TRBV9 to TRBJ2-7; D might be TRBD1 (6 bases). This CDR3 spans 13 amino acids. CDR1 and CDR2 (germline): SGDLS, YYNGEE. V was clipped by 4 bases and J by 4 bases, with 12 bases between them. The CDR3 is CASSSQQGYEQYF. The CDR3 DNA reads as TGTGCCAGCAGCTCCCAACAGGGATACGAGCAGTACTTC.

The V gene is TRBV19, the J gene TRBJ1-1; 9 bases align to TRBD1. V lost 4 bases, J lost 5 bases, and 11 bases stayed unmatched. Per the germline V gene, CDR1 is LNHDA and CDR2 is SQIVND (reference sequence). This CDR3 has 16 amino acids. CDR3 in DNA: TGTGCCAGTAGTAGGGGACAGGGCACTACGGGGACTGAAGCTTTCTTT. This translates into CASSRGQGTTGTEAFF.

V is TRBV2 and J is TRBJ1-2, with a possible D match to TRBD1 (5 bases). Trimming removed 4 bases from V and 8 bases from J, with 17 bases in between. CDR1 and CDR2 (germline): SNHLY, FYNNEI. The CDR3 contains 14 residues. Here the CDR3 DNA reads TGTGCCAGCAGTGGGCCCGACAGTCTAGGGGGCTACACCTTC. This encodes CASSGPDSLGGYTF.

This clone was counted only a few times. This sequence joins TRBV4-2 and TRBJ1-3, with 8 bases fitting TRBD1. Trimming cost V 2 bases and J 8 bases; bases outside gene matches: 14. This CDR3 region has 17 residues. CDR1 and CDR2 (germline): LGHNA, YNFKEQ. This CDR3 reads CASSQSGRTGRGDTIYF. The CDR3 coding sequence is TGTGCCAGCAGCCAATCCGGGAGGACAGGGAGAGGAGACACCATATATTTT.